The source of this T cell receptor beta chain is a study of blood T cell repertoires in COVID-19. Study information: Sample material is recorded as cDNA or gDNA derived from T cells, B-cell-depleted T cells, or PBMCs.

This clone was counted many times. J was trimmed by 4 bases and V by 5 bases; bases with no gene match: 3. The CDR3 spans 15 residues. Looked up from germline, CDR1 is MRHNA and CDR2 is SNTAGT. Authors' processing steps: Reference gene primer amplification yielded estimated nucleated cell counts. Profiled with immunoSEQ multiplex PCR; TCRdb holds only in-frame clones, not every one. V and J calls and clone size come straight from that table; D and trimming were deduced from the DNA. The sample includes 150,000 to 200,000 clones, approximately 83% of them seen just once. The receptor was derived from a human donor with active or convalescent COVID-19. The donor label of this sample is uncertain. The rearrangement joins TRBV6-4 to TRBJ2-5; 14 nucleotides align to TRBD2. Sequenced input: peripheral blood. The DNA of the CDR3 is TGTGCCAGCAGTCCCGGGACTAGCGGGGGAGAGACCCAGTACTTC. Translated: CASSPGTSGGETQYF.